A single sample gave rise to the 19 T cell receptor beta chains below, sequenced in a study of blood T cell repertoires in COVID-19. Produced via immunoSEQ multiplex PCR; TCRdb's table is partial and in-frame only. Of approximately 46,000 clones in the sample, approximately 85% were seen once. The sequenced sample consisted of peripheral blood. These receptors were collected from a human donor in a cohort sampled during active COVID-19.

The table lists this clone with a few counts. The chain has TRBV6-1 and TRBJ2-7; D perhaps matches TRBD2 (6 bases). Trimming removed 1 base at V and 4 bases at J, with 11 bases between. The CDR3 runs 14 residues. Germline CDR1 MNHNS, CDR2 SASEGT. The CDR3 reads CASSEGRGMYEQYF. Written as DNA, the CDR3 is TGTGCCAGCAGTGAAGGGAGGGGAATGTACGAGCAGTACTTC.

The V call is TRBV9, the J call TRBJ1-2; possibly TRBD1 for D (6 bases). The CDR3 runs 15 residues. The germline CDR1 and CDR2 sequences are SGDLS and YYNGEE. V lost 0 bases, J lost 3 bases, and 12 bases lay in between. The CDR3 coding sequence is TGTGCCAGCAGCGTAGCCCCAGGGGTGGACTATGGCTACACCTTC. It specifies CASSVAPGVDYGYTF.

V and J are TRBV19 and TRBJ1-1; the D gene is possibly TRBD1 (6 bases). The ends were cut back, 4 bases at V and 1 base at J, with 13 bases in the middle. Germline V gives CDR1 LNHDA, CDR2 SQIVND (reference sequence). This CDR3 region has 15 residues. For the CDR3, the DNA is TGTGCCAGTAGTACCTCGCGGACAGCGAACACTGAAGCTTTCTTT. Its protein product is CASSTSRTANTEAFF.

By sample share, this clone is medium-sized. The chain is built from TRBV7-9 and TRBJ2-7; 7 nucleotides agree with TRBD2. The germline V gene encodes CDR1 SEHNR and CDR2 FQNEAQ (reference sequence). CDR3 length: 12 amino acids. Germline trimming cut 8 bases from V and 9 bases from J; bases unmatched to any gene: 10. The CDR3 reads CASRGVAVGQYF. In DNA, the CDR3 is TGTGCCAGCCGGGGGGTTGCTGTTGGGCAGTACTTC.

This chain links TRBV6-5 with TRBJ1-5, with 7 bases fitting TRBD1. After removal of 5 bases from V and 8 bases from J, the junction contained 9 bases not matched to a gene. Germline CDR1 is MNHEY and CDR2 is SVGAGI. The CDR3 runs to 14 residues. The CDR3, as DNA: TGTGCCAGCAGTAGGGGGCCGGTTCGGGAGCCCCAGCATTTT. Its protein is CASSRGPVREPQHF.

The genes are TRBV5-6 and TRBJ2-7; perhaps TRBD1 as D (5 bases). CDR1 SGHDT and CDR2 YYEEEE come from the germline V gene. This CDR3 comprises 15 residues. Between the trimmed V and J ends, which lost 2 bases and 7 bases, there was a span of 19 bases. The CDR3 bases are TGTGCCAGCAGCTTCGTTGGGCAGGGTGGCCTAGAGCAGTACTTC. This gives the protein CASSFVGQGGLEQYF.

The rearrangement links TRBV5-1 to TRBJ2-2, with TRBD1 as a possible D gene (5 bases). Looked up from germline, CDR1 is SGHRS and CDR2 is YFSETQ. CDR3 length: 14 residues. Deletions cut 3 bases from V and 2 bases from J, with 8 bases between. DNA of the CDR3: TGCGCCAGCAGCTCCGGACAAAACACCGGGGAGCTGTTTTTT. It translates to CASSSGQNTGELFF.

This clone was found once. The gene calls are TRBV3-1 (or the pseudogene TRBV3-2) and TRBJ2-6, with TRBD1 identical over 10 bases. The V segment lost 0 bases and the J segment 2 bases; nucleotides outside the gene matches: 13. This CDR3 region has 21 residues. Per the germline V gene, CDR1 is LGHDT and CDR2 is YNNKEL (reference sequence). Here the CDR3 reads CASSQDSRQTGGRTGANVLTF. CDR3 sequence (DNA): TGTGCCAGCAGCCAAGATTCGCGACAGACAGGGGGCCGGACTGGGGCCAACGTCCTGACTTTC.

This chain uses TRBV7-2 with TRBJ2-7; TRBD1 might be the D (6 bases). CDR3 length: 14 residues. CDR1 and CDR2 from the germline V gene are SGHTA and FQGNSA. The V end was cut by 5 bases, the J end by 6 bases, with 17 bases between. The CDR3 region is CASSVVGAGTEQYF. The CDR3 DNA follows: TGTGCCAGCAGCGTGGTGGGGGCGGGCACCGAGCAGTACTTC.

V usage is TRBV29-1 and J usage is TRBJ2-3; TRBD2 is a possible D gene (5 bases). Trimming took off 3 bases at V and 1 base at J, with 5 bases between the two ends. Per germline, CDR1 SQVTM and CDR2 ANQGSEA. This CDR3 spans 12 amino acids. CDR3 sequence: CSVDGGTDTQYF. CDR3 DNA: TGCAGCGTTGACGGGGGCACAGATACGCAGTATTTT.

This chain connects TRBV7-6 to TRBJ2-5; 8 bases agree with TRBD1. Per germline, CDR1 SGHVS and CDR2 FNYEAQ. The trim removed 4 bases at V and 5 bases at J, leaving 12 bases unmatched. The CDR3 loop spans 16 amino acids. CDR3 amino acids: CASSSPNLRQGETQYF. The CDR3 region has the DNA TGTGCCAGCAGCTCCCCGAATTTACGACAGGGGGAGACCCAGTACTTC.

The V call is TRBV2, the J call TRBJ2-7; D is perhaps TRBD1 (6 bases). V lost 1 base to trimming and J lost 4 bases, with 14 bases between them. The CDR3 totals 15 residues. The germline V gene encodes CDR1 SNHLY and CDR2 FYNNEI. CDR3 region: CASSEDRDGRYEQYF. The DNA of the CDR3 is TGTGCCAGCAGTGAAGACAGGGATGGAAGATACGAGCAGTACTTC.

The genes are TRBV9 and TRBJ2-3; TRBD2 matches at 7 bases. Trimming at V came to 4 bases and at J to 2 bases, leaving 7 bases not matched to a gene. Germline CDR1 reads SGDLS; CDR2 reads YYNGEE. The CDR3 is made up of 15 amino acids. CDR3 protein: CASSPWGGNTDTQYF. CDR3 bases: TGTGCCAGCAGCCCGTGGGGGGGGAACACAGATACGCAGTATTTT.

The chain carries TRBV6-6 and TRBJ2-6; a possible D gene is TRBD2 (5 bases). Germline lookup yields CDR1 MNHNY and CDR2 SVGAGI (reference sequence). Trimming left V 8 bases short and J 4 bases short, with 9 bases between. This CDR3 has 13 residues. CDR3 region: CASAGAGANVLTF. In nucleotides, the CDR3 is TGTGCCAGCGCGGGCGCCGGGGCCAACGTCCTGACTTTC.

The chain has TRBV10-1 and TRBJ2-5; TRBD1 is a possible D gene (6 bases). With 4 bases removed from V and 2 bases from J, the gap between germline ends came to 8 bases. This CDR3 region has 13 residues. From germline, CDR1 is WNHNN and CDR2 SYGVQD (reference sequence). The CDR3 reads CASSVQGQETQYF. In DNA, the CDR3 is TGCGCCAGCAGTGTTCAGGGGCAAGAGACCCAGTACTTC.

V is TRBV13 and J is TRBJ2-6; tentatively, D is TRBD1 (6 bases). V gave up 3 bases and J gave up 0 bases, with 18 bases separating them. This CDR3 is built from 19 residues. The germline V gene has CDR1 PRHDT and CDR2 FYEKMQ (reference sequence). Here the CDR3 reads CASSFRTGRFPSGANVLTF. Written as DNA, the CDR3 is TGTGCCAGCAGCTTCCGAACAGGGCGTTTTCCCTCTGGGGCCAACGTCCTGACTTTC.

This sequence joins TRBV3-1 (or the pseudogene TRBV3-2) and TRBJ2-2; no reliable D call. With 5 bases removed from V and 7 bases from J, the gap between germline ends came to 11 bases. CDR1 and CDR2 from the germline V gene are LGHDT and YNNKEL (reference sequence). This CDR3 is 13 amino acids long. In DNA, the CDR3 is TGTGCCAGCAGCTACTCTAGGATCGGGGAGCTGTTTTTT. It translates to CASSYSRIGELFF.

V usage is TRBV7-3 and J usage is TRBJ2-1; D is ambiguous. The CDR3 contains 15 residues. Germline CDR1 and CDR2: SGHTA and FQGTGA. Deletions cut 4 bases from V and 6 bases from J, with 16 bases between. The CDR3 is CASSSPSVSANEQFF. CDR3 nucleotides: TGTGCCAGCAGCTCCCCCAGCGTATCCGCCAATGAGCAGTTCTTC.

The rearrangement joins TRBV12-3 or TRBV12-4 to TRBJ1-2; TRBD1 agrees at 7 bases. V shed 6 bases, J shed 7 bases, and the junction held 5 bases outside the gene matches. The CDR3 consists of 12 residues. The CDR3 region has the DNA TGTGCCAGCAGCCAAACAGGGGCTGGCTACACCTTC. Its protein is CASSQTGAGYTF.